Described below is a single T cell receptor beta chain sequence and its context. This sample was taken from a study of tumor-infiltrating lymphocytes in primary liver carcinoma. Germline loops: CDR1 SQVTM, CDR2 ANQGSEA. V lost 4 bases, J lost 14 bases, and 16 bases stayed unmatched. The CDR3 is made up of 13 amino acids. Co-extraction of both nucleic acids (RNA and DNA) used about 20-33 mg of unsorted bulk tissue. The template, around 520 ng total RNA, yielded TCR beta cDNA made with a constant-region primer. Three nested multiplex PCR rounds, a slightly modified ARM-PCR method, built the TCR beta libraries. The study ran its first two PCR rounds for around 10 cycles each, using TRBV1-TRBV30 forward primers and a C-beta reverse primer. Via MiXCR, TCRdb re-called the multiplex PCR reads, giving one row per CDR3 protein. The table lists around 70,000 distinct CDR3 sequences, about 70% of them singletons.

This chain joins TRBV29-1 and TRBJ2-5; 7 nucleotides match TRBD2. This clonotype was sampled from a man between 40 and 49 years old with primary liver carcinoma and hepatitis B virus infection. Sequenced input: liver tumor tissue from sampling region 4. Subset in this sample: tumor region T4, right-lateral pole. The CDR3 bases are TGCAGCGTTGGTGGGAGGGCCGCTGAGATTCATTACTTC. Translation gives CSVGGRAAEIHYF.